Given below is one T cell receptor beta chain in context. These data are taken from a study of PD-L1 blockade in urothelial cancer. Study summary: When blood samples were assessed, the median T cell count was around 140,000.

A spike-in of synthetic TCR analog templates was added to each PCR. Assay used: immunoSEQ multiplex PCR; TCRdb lists only in-frame clones, some missing. The data show over 40,000 clones, roughly 82% seen once. V lost 4 bases and J 10 bases, leaving 16 bases between the germline ends. Per germline, CDR1 MNHNY and CDR2 SVGAGI (reference sequence). There are 14 residues in the CDR3. This specimen was PBMCs, taken around atezolizumab (anti-PD-L1) treatment. The chain carries TRBV6-6 and TRBJ1-4, with a possible D match to TRBD1 (5 bases). The sequence was collected from a man in his 70s with urothelial cancer. CDR3 in DNA: TGTGCCAGCAGTTCGCTGGGGGGGGAAGGAAAACTGTTTTTT. It is translated as CASSSLGGEGKLFF.